Given below is one T cell receptor beta chain in context. Its specificity is not known. In germline, CDR1 is KGHSH, CDR2 LQKENI. The CDR3 has 17 amino acids. With 3 bases clipped from V and 0 bases from J, the junction kept 8 bases outside the gene matches. Primers included in the PCR were 60 Vbeta and 13 Jbeta primers. TCRdb's table, derived via immunoSEQ multiplex PCR, lists solely in-frame clones and lacks some. The sample consists of 190,000 or so clones, roughly four fifths of them appearing once. This specimen comes from a study of cytomegalovirus exposure and HLA in healthy donors. Whole-study context: In a previous analysis, 110 million or so unique TCR beta sequences were found from some 180 million T cells. Whole-study results and caveats: Rare sequences made up most TCRs, while some public TCRs were found in many donors. An analysis was carried out later, and it reportedly showed fewer N-insertions in an Asian-associated ancestry cluster than the 666-donor mean. Available immune exposure information was restricted to CMV serostatus only.

Specimen: PBMCs. The receptor was derived from a man in his fifties in good health and CMV-seronegative. The J gene is TRBJ2-5, the V gene TRBV18, with 9 bases identical to TRBD1. The CDR3 protein is CASSPGTGNPYQETQYF. The CDR3 bases are TGTGCCAGCTCACCCGGGACAGGGAATCCGTACCAAGAGACCCAGTACTTC.